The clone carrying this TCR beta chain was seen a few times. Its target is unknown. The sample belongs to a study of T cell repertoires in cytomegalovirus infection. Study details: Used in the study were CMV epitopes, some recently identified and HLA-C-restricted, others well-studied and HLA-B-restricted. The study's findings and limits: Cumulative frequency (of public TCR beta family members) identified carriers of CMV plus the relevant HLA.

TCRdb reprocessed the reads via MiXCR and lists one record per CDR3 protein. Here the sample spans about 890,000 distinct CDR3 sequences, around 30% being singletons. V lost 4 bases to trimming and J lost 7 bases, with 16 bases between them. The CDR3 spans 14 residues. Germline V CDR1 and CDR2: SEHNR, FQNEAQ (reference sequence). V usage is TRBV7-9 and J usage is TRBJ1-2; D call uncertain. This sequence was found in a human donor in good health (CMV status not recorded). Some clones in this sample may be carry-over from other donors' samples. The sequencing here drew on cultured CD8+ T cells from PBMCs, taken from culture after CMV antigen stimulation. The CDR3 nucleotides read TGTGCCAGCAGCTCCGGTAGGGAGATCGGTGGCTACACCTTC. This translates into CASSSGREIGGYTF.